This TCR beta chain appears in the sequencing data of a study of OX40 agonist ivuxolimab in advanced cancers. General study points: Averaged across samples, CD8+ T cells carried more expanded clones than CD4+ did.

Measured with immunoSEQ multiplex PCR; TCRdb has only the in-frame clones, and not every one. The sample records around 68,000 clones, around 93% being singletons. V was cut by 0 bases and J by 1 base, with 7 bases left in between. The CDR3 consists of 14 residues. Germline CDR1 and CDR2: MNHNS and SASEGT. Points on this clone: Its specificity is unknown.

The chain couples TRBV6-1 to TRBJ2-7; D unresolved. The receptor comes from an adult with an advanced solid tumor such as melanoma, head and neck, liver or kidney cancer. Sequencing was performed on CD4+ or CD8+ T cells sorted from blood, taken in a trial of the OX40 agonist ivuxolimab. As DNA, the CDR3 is TGTGCCAGCAGTGAAGCGTGGGGATCCTACGAGCAGTACTTC. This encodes CASSEAWGSYEQYF.